This record looks at one T cell receptor beta chain sequence and its context. Antigen specificity is unknown. Random hexamers were used to reverse transcribe the RNA input (about 0.5 to 1 ug). Each CDR3 protein gets one entry after TCRdb re-called the immunoSEQ multiplex PCR reads with MiXCR. The table has about 180,000 distinct CDR3 sequences, 95% seen once. The data stem from a study of CD8 T cells in Susac syndrome. Study-wide results and limits: In its TCR sequencing and HLA analysis, the study acknowledged that the number of individuals was relatively small.

V shed 6 bases and J 1 base; nucleotides not matched to a gene: 6. The germline CDR1 and CDR2 sequences are DFQATT and SNEGSKA (reference sequence). CDR3 size: 14 residues. Sequences were obtained from CD4+ T cells from PBMCs. The V and J genes are TRBV20-1 and TRBJ2-5, with 9 nucleotides matching TRBD2. The receptor was isolated from a human donor with multiple sclerosis. The CDR3: CSAQTAGGQETQYF. For the CDR3, the DNA is TGCAGTGCCCAGACAGCGGGGGGCCAAGAGACCCAGTACTTC.